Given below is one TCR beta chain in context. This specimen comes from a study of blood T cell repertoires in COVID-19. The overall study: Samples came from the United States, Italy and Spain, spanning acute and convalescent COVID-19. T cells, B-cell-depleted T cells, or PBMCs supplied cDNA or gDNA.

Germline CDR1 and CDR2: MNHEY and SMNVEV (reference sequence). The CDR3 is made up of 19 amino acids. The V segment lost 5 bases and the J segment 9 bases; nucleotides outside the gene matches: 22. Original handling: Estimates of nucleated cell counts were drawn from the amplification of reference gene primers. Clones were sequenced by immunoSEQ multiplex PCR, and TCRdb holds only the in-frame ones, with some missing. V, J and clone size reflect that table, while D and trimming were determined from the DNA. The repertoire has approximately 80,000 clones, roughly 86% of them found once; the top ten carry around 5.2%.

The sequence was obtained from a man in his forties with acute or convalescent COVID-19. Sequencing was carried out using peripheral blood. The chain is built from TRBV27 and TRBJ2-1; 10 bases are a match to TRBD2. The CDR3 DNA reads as TGTGCCAGCAGTCGAGGAGGAGTTAGCGGGAGGTTCTTATTGGGTGAGCAGTTCTTC. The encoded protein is CASSRGGVSGRFLLGEQFF.